These 10 T cell receptor beta chains originate from one sample sequenced in a study of shared clonotypes between healthy human individuals. Assay: immunoSEQ multiplex PCR; the TCRdb copy retains only in-frame clones and omits some. The sample holds hundreds of thousands of clones, approximately 96% seen once. Naive CD8 cells comprised CD45RO-negative, CCR7-positively selected cells, excluding terminally differentiated effector memory CD45RA+ cells. Material: naive CD8+ T cells sorted from blood. These receptors were collected from a woman under 40 in good health.

The chain combines TRBV7-9 with TRBJ2-1; 7 positions agree with TRBD1. Germline V gene lookup returns CDR1 SEHNR and CDR2 FQNEAQ (reference sequence). The length of the CDR3 is 19 residues. J lost 0 bases, V lost 4 bases, and 15 bases had no gene match. The CDR3 nucleotides read TGTGCCAGCAGCTCCCCAGGGACAGTTCCGCCTAACTCCTACAATGAGCAGTTCTTC. This sequence encodes CASSSPGTVPPNSYNEQFF.

V gene TRBV7-3 combines with J gene TRBJ2-1, with D perhaps TRBD1 (6 bases). The germline CDR1 and CDR2 sequences are SGHTA and FQGTGA. The CDR3 length is 13 residues. Trimming removed 0 bases at V and 9 bases at J, with 9 bases between. The CDR3 protein is CASSLTRGPEQFF. CDR3 DNA: TGTGCCAGCAGCTTAACCAGGGGACCTGAGCAGTTCTTC.

The genes are TRBV28 and TRBJ2-1, with D perhaps TRBD1 (6 bases). In germline, CDR1 is MDHEN, CDR2 SYDVKM. This CDR3 has 13 residues. Trimming removed 8 bases from V and 2 bases from J, with 10 bases in between. DNA for the CDR3: TGTGCCAGCTCACAGGGCCCCTACAATGAGCAGTTCTTC. It is translated as CASSQGPYNEQFF.

The rearrangement links TRBV6-6 to TRBJ1-1, with 8 bases that match TRBD1. The germline V gene has CDR1 MNHNY and CDR2 SVGAGI (reference sequence). With V trimmed by 4 bases and J by 6 bases, 7 bases remained unmatched. The CDR3 is 14 amino acids. CDR3 sequence (DNA): TGTGCCAGCAGTTCACAGGGGGTTTACTCTGAAGCTTTCTTT. It translates to CASSSQGVYSEAFF.

CDR3 region: CASRDGTVREAFF. CDR3 in DNA: TGTGCCAGCAGGGACGGGACAGTGCGTGAAGCTTTCTTT. V usage is TRBV27 and J usage is TRBJ1-1, with 7 bases identical to TRBD1. The CDR3 has 13 residues. Germline-derived CDR1 and CDR2 are MNHEY and SMNVEV (reference sequence). J was trimmed by 7 bases and V by 6 bases; bases with no gene match: 8.

J is TRBJ2-1 and V is TRBV4-2; D gene ambiguous. The germline CDR1 and CDR2 sequences are LGHNA and YNFKEQ. The CDR3 consists of 15 residues. Trimming removed 0 bases from V and 2 bases from J, with 8 bases in between. As DNA, the CDR3 is TGTGCCAGCAGCCAAGATTTCTTAACCTACAATGAGCAGTTCTTC. Translation: CASSQDFLTYNEQFF.

The CDR3 spells CASSLTVGSDTQYF. DNA for the CDR3: TGTGCCAGCAGCTTAACAGTGGGGTCAGATACGCAGTATTTT. The V gene is TRBV7-9, the J gene TRBJ2-3; D remains unclear. V was trimmed by 2 bases and J by 4 bases, leaving 10 bases between them. Germline CDR1 is SEHNR and CDR2 is FQNEAQ (reference sequence). CDR3 length: 14 amino acids.

The chain carries TRBV7-9 and TRBJ2-1; TRBD2 aligns across 16 bases. The CDR3 consists of 18 residues. Germline loops: CDR1 SEHNR, CDR2 FQNEAQ (reference sequence). J was trimmed by 2 bases and V by 5 bases; bases with no gene match: 6. In DNA, the CDR3 is TGTGCCAGCAGCCCCGGGACTAGCGGGAGGGGTACCTACAATGAGCAGTTCTTC. Translating gives CASSPGTSGRGTYNEQFF.

V gene TRBV27 combines with J gene TRBJ2-1; 7 nucleotides line up with TRBD1. The trim removed 5 bases at V and 1 base at J, leaving 8 bases unmatched. CDR3 size: 16 residues. In germline, CDR1 is MNHEY, CDR2 SMNVEV (reference sequence). In DNA, the CDR3 is TGTGCCAGCAGTATCTATCCAGGGGGTTCCTACAATGAGCAGTTCTTC. Protein sequence: CASSIYPGGSYNEQFF.

The V gene is TRBV21-1, the J gene TRBJ2-7. TRBV21-1 is a pseudogene segment. The CDR3 totals 14 residues. The CDR3 DNA sequence: TGTGCCAGCAGCGGGCCTACCCGGGCCTACGAGCAGTACTTC. Its protein is CASSGPTRAYEQYF.